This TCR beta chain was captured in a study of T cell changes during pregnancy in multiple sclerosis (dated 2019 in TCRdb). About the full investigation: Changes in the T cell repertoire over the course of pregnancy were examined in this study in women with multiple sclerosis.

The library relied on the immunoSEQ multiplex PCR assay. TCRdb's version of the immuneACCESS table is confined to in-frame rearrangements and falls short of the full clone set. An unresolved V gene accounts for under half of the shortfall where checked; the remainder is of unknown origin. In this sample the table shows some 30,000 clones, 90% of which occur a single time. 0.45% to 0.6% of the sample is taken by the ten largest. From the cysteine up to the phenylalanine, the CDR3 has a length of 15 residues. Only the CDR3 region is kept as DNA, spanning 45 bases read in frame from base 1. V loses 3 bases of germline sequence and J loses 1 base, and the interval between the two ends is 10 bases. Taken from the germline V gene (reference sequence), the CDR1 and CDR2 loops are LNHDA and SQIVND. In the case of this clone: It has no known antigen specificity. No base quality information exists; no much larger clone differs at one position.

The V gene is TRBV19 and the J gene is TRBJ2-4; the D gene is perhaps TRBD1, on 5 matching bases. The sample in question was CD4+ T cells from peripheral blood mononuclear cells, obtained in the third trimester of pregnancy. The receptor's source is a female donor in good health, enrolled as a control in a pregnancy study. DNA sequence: TGTGCCAGTAGTATGGGCCCAGGGGCCAAAAACATTCAGTACTTC. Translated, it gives CASSMGPGAKNIQYF.